The TCR beta chain under discussion was sequenced for a study of T cells after posttransplantation cyclophosphamide. Profiling relied on immunoSEQ multiplex PCR, and the TCRdb table lists in-frame clones only, not all of them. This table holds about 15,000 clones with no singletons; the top ten claim roughly 23%. The CDR3 is 16 residues long. J was trimmed by 5 bases and V by 6 bases; bases with no gene match: 7. CDR1 and CDR2 from the germline V gene are SGHTA and FQGTGA. This clone was detected ten times or more. Cyclophosphamide on days +3 and +4 followed busulfan-fludarabine conditioning and a marrow graft.

The J gene is TRBJ2-3, the V gene TRBV7-3, with 14 bases identical to TRBD2. The sequence derives from a female patient between 40 and 50 years old who received an allogeneic stem cell transplant from a related donor, was CMV-positive, and had no GVHD. Part of the T cell pool may stem from the graft donor. Sequenced material: PBMCs, taken around 1,200 days after allogeneic stem cell transplant with posttransplant cyclophosphamide. The CDR3, as DNA: TGTGCCAGCAGTTCGACTAGCGGGGGGGCGAAAGATACGCAGTATTTT. Its protein product is CASSSTSGGAKDTQYF.